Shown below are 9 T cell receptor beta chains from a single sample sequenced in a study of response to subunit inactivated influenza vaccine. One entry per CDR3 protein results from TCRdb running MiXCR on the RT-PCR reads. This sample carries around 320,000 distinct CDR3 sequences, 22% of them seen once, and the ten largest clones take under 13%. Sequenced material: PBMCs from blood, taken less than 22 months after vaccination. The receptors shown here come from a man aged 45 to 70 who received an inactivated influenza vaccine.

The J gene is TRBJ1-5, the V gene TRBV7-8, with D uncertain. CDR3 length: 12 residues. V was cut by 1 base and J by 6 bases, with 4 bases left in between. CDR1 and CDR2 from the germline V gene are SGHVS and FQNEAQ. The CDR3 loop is CASSLEAQPQHF. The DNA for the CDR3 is TGTGCCAGCAGCTTAGAGGCTCAGCCCCAGCATTTT.

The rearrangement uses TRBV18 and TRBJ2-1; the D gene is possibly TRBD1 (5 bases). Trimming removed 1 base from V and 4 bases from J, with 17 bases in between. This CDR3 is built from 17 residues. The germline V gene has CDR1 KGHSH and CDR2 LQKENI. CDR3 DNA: TGTGCCAGCTCACCACGAGACAGTCTCACACCTTACAATGAGCAGTTCTTC. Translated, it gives CASSPRDSLTPYNEQFF.

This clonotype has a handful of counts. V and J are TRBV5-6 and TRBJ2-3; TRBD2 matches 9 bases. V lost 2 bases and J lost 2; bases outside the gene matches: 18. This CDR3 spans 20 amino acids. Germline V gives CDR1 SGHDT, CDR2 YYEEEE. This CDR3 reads CASSFGTSMYGPGFTDTQYF. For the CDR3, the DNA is TGTGCCAGCAGCTTTGGGACTAGCATGTACGGGCCTGGCTTCACAGATACGCAGTATTTT.

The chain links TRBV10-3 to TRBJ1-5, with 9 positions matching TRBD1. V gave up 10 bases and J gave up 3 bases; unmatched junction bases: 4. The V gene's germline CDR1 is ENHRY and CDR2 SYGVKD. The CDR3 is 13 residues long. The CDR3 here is CATRTGVNQPQHF. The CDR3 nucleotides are TGTGCCACCCGGACAGGGGTCAATCAGCCCCAGCATTTT.

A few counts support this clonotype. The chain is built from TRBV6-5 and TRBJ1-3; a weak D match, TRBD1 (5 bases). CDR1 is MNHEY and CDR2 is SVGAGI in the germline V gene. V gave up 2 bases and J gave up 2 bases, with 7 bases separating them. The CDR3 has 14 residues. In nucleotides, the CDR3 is TGTGCCAGCAGTTACCAGGGAACTGGAAACACCATATATTTT. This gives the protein CASSYQGTGNTIYF.

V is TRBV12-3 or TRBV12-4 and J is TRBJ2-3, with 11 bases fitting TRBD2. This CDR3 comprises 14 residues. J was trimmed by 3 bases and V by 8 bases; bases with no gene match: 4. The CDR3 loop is CASYTSGSTDTQYF. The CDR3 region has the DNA TGTGCCAGCTATACTAGCGGGAGTACAGATACGCAGTATTTT.

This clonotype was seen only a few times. CDR3 coding DNA: TGTGCCAGCAGCCAAGAGACCAGGGGGCATTCACCCCTCCACTTT. Protein product: CASSQETRGHSPLHF. V gene TRBV14 combines with J gene TRBJ1-6; 8 nucleotides match TRBD1. The CDR3 consists of 15 residues. The J segment lost 8 bases and the V segment lost 0 bases, leaving 3 bases of the junction unmatched. CDR1 and CDR2 from the germline V gene are SGHDN and FVKESK.

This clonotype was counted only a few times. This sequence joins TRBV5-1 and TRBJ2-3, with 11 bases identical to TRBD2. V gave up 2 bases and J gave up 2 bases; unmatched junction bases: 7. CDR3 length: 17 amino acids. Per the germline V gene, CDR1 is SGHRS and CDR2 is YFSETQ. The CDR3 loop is CASSFGSSGGFTDTQYF. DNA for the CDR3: TGCGCCAGCAGCTTTGGGTCTAGCGGGGGGTTCACAGATACGCAGTATTTT.

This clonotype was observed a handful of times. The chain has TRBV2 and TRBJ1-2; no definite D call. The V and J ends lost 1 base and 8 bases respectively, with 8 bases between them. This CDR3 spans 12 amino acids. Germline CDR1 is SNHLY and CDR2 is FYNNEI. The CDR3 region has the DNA TGTGCCAGCAGTGAAGGGCTCGGAGGCTACACCTTC. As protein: CASSEGLGGYTF.